The source of this T cell receptor (beta chain) is a study of PD-1 blockade in classical Hodgkin lymphoma. Every one of the patients relapsed after autologous stem cell transplantation (brentuximab vedotin exposure was variable). Produced via immunoSEQ multiplex PCR; TCRdb's table is partial and in-frame only. The sample yields over 85,000 clones, around 81% seen once. Material: peripheral blood mononuclear cells (PBMCs), obtained before the second cycle of nivolumab. The sequence derives from a human donor with classical Hodgkin lymphoma.

The CDR3 coding sequence is TGTGCCAGTAGTCTCGTGGGGGTGAACACTGAAGCTTTCTTT. Protein: CASSLVGVNTEAFF. The V gene is TRBV19, the J gene TRBJ1-1, with D perhaps TRBD1 (5 bases). The CDR3 has 14 residues. V was trimmed by 5 bases and J by 0 bases, leaving 10 bases between them. CDR1 and CDR2 (germline): LNHDA, SQIVND (reference sequence). The entire variable domain, with the rest obtained from reference TRBV19 and TRBJ1-1, is as follows: DGGITQSPKYLFRKEGQNVTLSCEQNLNHDAMYWYRQDPGQGLRLIYYSQIVNDFQKGDIAEGYSVSREKKESFPLTVTSAQKNPTAFYLCASSLVGVNTEAFFGQGTRLTVV.